This paragraph covers one TCR beta chain sequence. Its target is not known. The listed genes are named as in mouse. The read halts 1 residue ahead of the CDR3 end, with the missing end drawn from the germline J gene. The assay was immunoSEQ multiplex PCR, and TCRdb's table has in-frame clones only and misses some. The repertoire consists of approximately 4,500 clones, with around 45% occurring once and the leading ten covering more than 15%. Germline CDR1 NNHDY, CDR2 SYVADS. The CDR3 spans 14 residues. V shed 1 base, J shed 4 bases, and the junction held 2 bases outside the gene matches. This specimen comes from a study of tissue T cells after allogeneic stem cell transplantation. Study-wide points: The patient cohort was small and clinically heterogeneous, with limited sampling depth. Blood and spleen captured only part of the tissue TCR repertoire. Within patients, tissue anatomy strongly shaped TCR repertoire composition.

Time point defined: mouse harvest day 14 after allogeneic transplant. Each mouse received 10^7 T-cell-depleted marrow cells plus 10^6 splenic CD5+ T cells by tail vein. This mouse GVHD model was MHC-mismatched B6 to BALB/c, profiled day 7 or 14. This chain uses TRBV13-3 with TRBJ2-7; 10 bases match TRBD2. What was sequenced was gut tissue. The clonotype comes from a female BALB/c mouse given C57BL/6 T cells with graft-versus-host disease after an allogeneic hematopoietic cell transplant. The CDR3 here is CASSDNWGGYEQYF. The sequenced part of the CDR3 DNA is TGTGCCAGCAGTGATAACTGGGGGGGGTATGAACAGTAC.